The clone carrying this T cell receptor (beta chain) has a count of ten or more. What it binds is unknown. These data belong to a study of beta chain features in type 1 diabetes. The wider study: Healthy donors and patients showed comparable age, gender and cell yields. The study, taken as a whole, reports: Resolution of whether HLA type affects TCRB rearrangement was not achieved here. Significant though moderate, a shortening of TCRB CDR3s appeared in all four CD4+ subsets of Type 1 diabetes patients. Across patients, naive, central memory and Treg TCRB repertoires exhibited apparently greater similarity than was observed across healthy donors.

CD4+ cells of the naive, central memory, regulatory and stem cell-like memory types were sorted via CD45RO/CCR7/CD25/CD127/CD95/CD27. V lost 4 bases and J 5 bases, leaving 5 bases between the germline ends. This CDR3 region has 11 residues. Germline-derived CDR1 and CDR2 are SGHTA and FQGTGA. As every portion of the isolated RNA was reverse transcribed, the sequencing read expressed TCRB transcripts. Clones were read by immunoSEQ multiplex PCR, and TCRdb kept only the in-frame ones, dropping some. This table holds 95,000 to 150,000 clones, about 18% found once. The specimen sequenced was central memory CD4+ T cells from blood. The clonotype comes from a young man with type 1 diabetes. The chain links TRBV7-3 to TRBJ2-5; D is unresolved. The CDR3 sequence is CASSSGETQYF. The CDR3 coding sequence is TGTGCCAGCAGCTCCGGGGAGACCCAGTACTTC.